This T cell receptor (beta chain) was captured by sequencing in a study of blood T cell repertoires in COVID-19. Across the study: The United States, Italy and Spain provided the acute and convalescent COVID-19 samples. PBMCs, B-cell-depleted T cells, or T cells provided the cDNA or gDNA that made up the material.

The authors' processing: For nucleated cells, counts were estimated from reference gene primer amplification. Assay: immunoSEQ multiplex PCR; the TCRdb copy retains only in-frame clones and omits some. V and J calls and clone size come straight from that table; D and trimming were deduced from the DNA. Of approximately 440,000 clones listed, around 89% are singletons. CDR3 size: 14 residues. V was clipped by 6 bases and J by 0 bases; unmatched bases: 1. CDR1 and CDR2 (germline): SNHLY, FYNNEI. Seattle enrolled patients during active infection and tracked them longitudinally. The material sequenced was peripheral blood. This clonotype was obtained from a woman between 50 and 59 years old with COVID-19, enrolled during active disease. The chain employs TRBV2 and TRBJ2-2; 7 nucleotides agree with TRBD2. CDR3 loop: CASRLASNTGELFF. The CDR3 nucleotides are TGTGCCAGCAGACTAGCGTCGAACACCGGGGAGCTGTTTTTT. Full variable domain (missing parts from reference TRBV2 and TRBJ2-2): EPEVTQTPSHQVTQMGQEVILRCVPISNHLYFYWYRQILGQKVEFLVSFYNNEISEKSEIFDDQFSVERPDGSNFTLKIRSTKLEDSAMYFCASRLASNTGELFFGEGSRLTVL.